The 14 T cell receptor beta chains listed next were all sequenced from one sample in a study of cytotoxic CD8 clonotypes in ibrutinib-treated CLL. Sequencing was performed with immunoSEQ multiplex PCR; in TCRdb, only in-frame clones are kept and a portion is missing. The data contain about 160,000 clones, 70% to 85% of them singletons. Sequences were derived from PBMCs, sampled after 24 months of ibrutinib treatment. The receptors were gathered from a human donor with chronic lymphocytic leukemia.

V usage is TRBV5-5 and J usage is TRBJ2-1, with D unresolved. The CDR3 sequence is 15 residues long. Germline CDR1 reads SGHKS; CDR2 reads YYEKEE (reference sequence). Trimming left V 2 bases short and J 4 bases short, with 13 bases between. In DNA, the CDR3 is TGTGCCAGCAGCTTTAATAGGCTAACTTACAATGAGCAGTTCTTC. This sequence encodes CASSFNRLTYNEQFF.

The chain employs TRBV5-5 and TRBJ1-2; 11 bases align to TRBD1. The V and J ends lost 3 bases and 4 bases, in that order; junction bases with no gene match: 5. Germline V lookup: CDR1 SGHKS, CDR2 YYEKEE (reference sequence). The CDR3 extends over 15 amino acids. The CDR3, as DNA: TGTGCCAGCAGCTCTCCCGGGACAGGGGGCTATGGCTACACCTTC. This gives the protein CASSSPGTGGYGYTF.

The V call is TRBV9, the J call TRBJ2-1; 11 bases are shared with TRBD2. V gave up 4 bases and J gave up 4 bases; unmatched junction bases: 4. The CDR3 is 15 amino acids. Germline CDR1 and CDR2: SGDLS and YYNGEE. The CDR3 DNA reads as TGTGCCAGCAGCCCAGTAGCGGGGGGGTACAATGAGCAGTTCTTC. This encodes CASSPVAGGYNEQFF.

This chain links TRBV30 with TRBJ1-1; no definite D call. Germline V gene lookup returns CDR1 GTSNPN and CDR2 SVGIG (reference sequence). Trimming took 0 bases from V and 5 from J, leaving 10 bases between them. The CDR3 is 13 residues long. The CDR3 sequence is CAWSVLGKTEAFF. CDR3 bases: TGTGCCTGGAGTGTACTAGGGAAAACTGAAGCTTTCTTT.

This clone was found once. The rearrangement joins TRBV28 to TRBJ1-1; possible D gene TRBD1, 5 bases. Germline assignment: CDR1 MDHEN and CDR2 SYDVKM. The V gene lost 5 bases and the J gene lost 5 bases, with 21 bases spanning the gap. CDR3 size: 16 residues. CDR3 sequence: CASSTVPGGWRTEAFF. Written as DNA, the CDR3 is TGTGCCAGCAGTACTGTTCCGGGGGGGTGGAGAACTGAAGCTTTCTTT.

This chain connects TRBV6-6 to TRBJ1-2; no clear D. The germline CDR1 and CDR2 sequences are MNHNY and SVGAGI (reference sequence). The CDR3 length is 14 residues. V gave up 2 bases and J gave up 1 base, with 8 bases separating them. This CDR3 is CASSYKAGNYGYTF. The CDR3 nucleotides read TGTGCCAGCAGTTACAAGGCGGGTAACTATGGCTACACCTTC.

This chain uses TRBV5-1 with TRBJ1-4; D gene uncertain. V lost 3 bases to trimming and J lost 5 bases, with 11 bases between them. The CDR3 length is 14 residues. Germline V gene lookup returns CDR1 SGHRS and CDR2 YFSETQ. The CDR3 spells CASSSYTGNEKLFF. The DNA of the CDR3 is TGCGCCAGCAGCTCATACACGGGGAATGAAAAACTGTTTTTT.

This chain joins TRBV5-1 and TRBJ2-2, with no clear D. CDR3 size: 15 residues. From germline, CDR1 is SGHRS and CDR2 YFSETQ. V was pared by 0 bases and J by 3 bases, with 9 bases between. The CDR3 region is CASSLAWGDTGELFF. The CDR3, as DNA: TGCGCCAGCAGCTTGGCATGGGGTGACACCGGGGAGCTGTTTTTT.

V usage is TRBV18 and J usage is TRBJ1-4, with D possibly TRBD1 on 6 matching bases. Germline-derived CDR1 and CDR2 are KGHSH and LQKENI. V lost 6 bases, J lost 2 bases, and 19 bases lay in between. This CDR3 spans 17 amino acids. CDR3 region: CASSVGLLGATNEKLFF. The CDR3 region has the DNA TGTGCCAGCTCCGTCGGTCTCTTGGGGGCGACTAATGAAAAACTGTTTTTT.

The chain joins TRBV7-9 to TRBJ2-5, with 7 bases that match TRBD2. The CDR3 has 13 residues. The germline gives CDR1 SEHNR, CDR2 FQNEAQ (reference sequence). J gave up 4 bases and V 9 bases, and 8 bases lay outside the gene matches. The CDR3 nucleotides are TGTGCCAGGCCTGGGGGGGTTGGAGAGACCCAGTACTTC. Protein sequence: CARPGGVGETQYF.

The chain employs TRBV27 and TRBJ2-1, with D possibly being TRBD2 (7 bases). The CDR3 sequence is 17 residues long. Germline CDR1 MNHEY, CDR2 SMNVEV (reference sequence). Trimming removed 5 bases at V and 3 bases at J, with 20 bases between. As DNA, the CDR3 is TGTGCCAGCAGTCGGATGACTGGGGGGGCTAACTACAATGAGCAGTTCTTC. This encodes CASSRMTGGANYNEQFF.

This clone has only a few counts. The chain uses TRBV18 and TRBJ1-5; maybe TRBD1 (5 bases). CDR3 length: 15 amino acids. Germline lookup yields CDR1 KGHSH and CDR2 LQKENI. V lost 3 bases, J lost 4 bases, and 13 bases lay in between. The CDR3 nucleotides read TGTGCCAGCTCACCCGGGGCAGGGCTTAATCAGCCCCAGCATTTT. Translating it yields CASSPGAGLNQPQHF.

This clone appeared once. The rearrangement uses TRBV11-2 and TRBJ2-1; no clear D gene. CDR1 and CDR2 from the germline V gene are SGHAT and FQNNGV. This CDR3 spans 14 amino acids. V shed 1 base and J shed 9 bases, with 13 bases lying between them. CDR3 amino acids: CASSLAPLTPEQFF. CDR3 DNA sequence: TGTGCCAGCAGCTTAGCACCCTTAACCCCTGAGCAGTTCTTC.

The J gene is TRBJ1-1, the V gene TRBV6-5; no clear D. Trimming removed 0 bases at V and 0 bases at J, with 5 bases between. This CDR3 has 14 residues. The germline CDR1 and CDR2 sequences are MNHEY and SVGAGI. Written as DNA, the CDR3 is TGTGCCAGCAGTTACTCGACGGTGAACACTGAAGCTTTCTTT. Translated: CASSYSTVNTEAFF.